Given below is one T cell receptor beta chain in context. Its antigen is unidentified. The entirety of the isolated RNA underwent reverse transcription, so expressed TCRB transcripts were sequenced. The table came from immunoSEQ multiplex PCR; TCRdb's copy has only in-frame clones and leaves some out. The profile shows under 400,000 clones, 14% of them singletons. The record originates from a study of beta chain features in type 1 diabetes. Study-level results: Moderately but significantly shorter TCRB CDR3s were found in Type 1 diabetes patients in all four CD4+ subsets.

CDR3 length: 14 amino acids. Germline V CDR1 and CDR2: LNHDA, SQIVND (reference sequence). V gave up 6 bases and J gave up 1 base, with 10 bases separating them. The TCR comes from a man under 40 in good health. The rearrangement joins TRBV19 to TRBJ2-1, with a tentative D call TRBD1 (5 bases). The material sequenced was central memory CD4+ T cells from blood. CDR3 sequence reads: CASRTDESYNEQFF. CDR3 nucleotides: TGTGCCAGTAGGACAGACGAATCCTACAATGAGCAGTTCTTC.